The next 6 T cell receptor beta chains were all read from a single sample in a study of response to subunit inactivated influenza vaccine. One entry per CDR3 protein results from TCRdb running MiXCR on the RT-PCR reads. The table lists around 530,000 distinct CDR3 sequences, about an eighth of them singletons. Source: PBMCs from blood, taken on the day of vaccination. All receptors come from a man aged 45-60 years who received an inactivated influenza vaccine.

V and J are TRBV7-2 and TRBJ2-3; 8 bases align to TRBD2. The germline CDR1 and CDR2 sequences are SGHTA and FQGNSA. J was trimmed by 1 base and V by 3 bases; bases with no gene match: 9. The CDR3 is 17 residues long. The CDR3 nucleotides read TGTGCCAGCAGCTTGTATTCCGGGACTAGACGCACAGATACGCAGTATTTT. Encoded protein: CASSLYSGTRRTDTQYF.

The CDR3 here is CASSQNTWGIEQYF. In nucleotides, the CDR3 is TGTGCCAGCAGTCAAAACACTTGGGGGATCGAGCAGTACTTC. The V gene is TRBV6-2 or TRBV6-3, the J gene TRBJ2-7; D possibly uses TRBD1 or TRBD2 (5 bases each). The CDR3 covers 14 residues. The germline gives CDR1 MNHEY, CDR2 SVGEGT. V lost 5 bases and J lost 6, with 17 bases in between.

This clonotype has a handful of counts. The rearrangement uses TRBV7-8 and TRBJ2-3; tentative D call: TRBD2 (5 bases). This CDR3 comprises 17 residues. Germline CDR1 is SGHVS and CDR2 is FQNEAQ. Trimming took 4 bases from V and 2 from J, leaving 19 bases between them. The CDR3 nucleotides are TGTGCCAGCAGCTCTCCGCGGCTAGCTGGCCACACAGATACGCAGTATTTT. Protein sequence: CASSSPRLAGHTDTQYF.

This chain uses TRBV7-2 with TRBJ2-7, with TRBD2 identical over 9 bases. In germline, CDR1 is SGHTA, CDR2 FQGNSA. Trimming removed 5 bases from V and 11 bases from J; junction bases left unmatched: 13. The CDR3 consists of 14 residues. In DNA form, the CDR3 reads TGTGCCAGCAGCAGACAGGGAGCTAGCGGGAAGAAGTACTTC. This sequence encodes CASSRQGASGKKYF.

This clonotype has only a few counts. The chain joins TRBV4-3 to TRBJ2-1, with 12 bases lining up with TRBD2. The V gene end was trimmed by 0 bases and the J gene end by 3 bases; junction bases not matched to a gene: 3. The CDR3 length is 17 residues. Germline assignment: CDR1 LGHNA and CDR2 YSLEER. The DNA of the CDR3 is TGCGCCAGCAGCCAAGAACTAGCGGGGGGTGTCTACAATGAGCAGTTCTTC. It yields the protein CASSQELAGGVYNEQFF.

This clonotype was counted between two and nine times. The rearrangement joins TRBV28 to TRBJ1-1; 8 bases are a match to TRBD1. Germline V gives CDR1 MDHEN, CDR2 SYDVKM. The CDR3 totals 15 residues. J lost 5 bases, V lost 2 bases, and 7 bases had no gene match. Here the CDR3 DNA reads TGTGCCAGCAGTTTACCGGGGACAGGTAGAACTGAAGCTTTCTTT. Translation: CASSLPGTGRTEAFF.